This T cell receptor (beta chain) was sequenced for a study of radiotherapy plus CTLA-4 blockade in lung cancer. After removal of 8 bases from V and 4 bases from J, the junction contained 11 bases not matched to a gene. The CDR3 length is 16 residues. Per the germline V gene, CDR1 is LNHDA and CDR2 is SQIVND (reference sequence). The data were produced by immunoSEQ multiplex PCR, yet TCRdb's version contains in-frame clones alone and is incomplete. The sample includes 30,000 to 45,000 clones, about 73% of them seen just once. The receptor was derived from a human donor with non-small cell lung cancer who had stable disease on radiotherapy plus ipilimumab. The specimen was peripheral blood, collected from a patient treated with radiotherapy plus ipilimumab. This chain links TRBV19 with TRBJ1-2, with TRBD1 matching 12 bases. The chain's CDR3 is CASRSTGTGGAYGYTF. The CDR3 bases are TGTGCCAGTCGCTCGACCGGGACAGGGGGCGCCTATGGCTACACCTTC.